The present T cell receptor beta chain was sequenced within a study of blood T cells in healthy people across ages. Study results and limitations: PBMCs that were unsorted prevented a conclusive naive versus antigen-experienced comparison.

The germline V and J ends were trimmed by 3 bases and 4 bases, with 15 bases remaining between them. The CDR3 contains 15 residues. CDR1 and CDR2 from the germline V gene are MGHRA and YSYEKL. Isolation of PBMCs gave at least 7 million cells per sample. Per sample, at least 6 micrograms of total RNA were extracted. This clonotype has just a few counts. The target antigen is unknown. Using a J-beta primer mix together with a sample-barcoded 5' primer, a second PCR was run for roughly 6 to 12 cycles. TCRdb re-called the 5' RACE reads through MiXCR, storing one row per CDR3 protein. Altogether approximately 690,000 distinct CDR3 sequences are present, 58% being singletons, with the ten largest covering over 30%.

This rearrangement joins TRBV4-1 to TRBJ1-2; unclear D gene. The clonotype originates from a man in his sixties in good health. Input material: blood. CDR3 residues: CASSQIDAQIYGYTF. The CDR3 DNA reads as TGCGCCAGCAGCCAGATAGACGCACAGATCTATGGCTACACCTTC.